A single sample gave rise to the 10 T cell receptor beta chains below, sequenced in a study of blood T cell repertoires in COVID-19. Some clones are missing from TCRdb's copy, which holds only in-frame ones; the method was immunoSEQ multiplex PCR. Among about 140,000 clones, less than 85% were seen once, and the ten largest hold approximately 9%. The sample comprised peripheral blood. These receptors were obtained from a woman of 80 years or more in a cohort sampled during active or convalescent COVID-19.

This clone was detected once. This rearrangement joins TRBV19 to TRBJ2-1; no clear D gene. The germline V and J ends were trimmed by 3 bases and 9 bases, with 18 bases remaining between them. Germline lookup yields CDR1 LNHDA and CDR2 SQIVND (reference sequence). The CDR3 runs to 15 residues. The CDR3 loop reads CASSMAAVPPGEQFF. The DNA of the CDR3 is TGTGCCAGTAGTATGGCGGCGGTCCCCCCGGGTGAGCAGTTCTTC.

The chain employs TRBV7-8 and TRBJ2-1, with TRBD2 as a possible D gene (6 bases). Germline values: CDR1 SGHVS, CDR2 FQNEAQ. Trimming shortened V by 4 bases and J by 9 bases, and 16 bases separated the two germline ends. The CDR3 extends over 14 amino acids. CDR3 in amino acids: CASSSLGPGGEQFF. The CDR3 DNA reads as TGTGCCAGCAGCTCATTAGGGCCCGGGGGTGAGCAGTTCTTC.

The chain joins TRBV5-4 to TRBJ1-4; 10 nucleotides agree with TRBD1. This CDR3 region has 15 residues. The ends lost 7 bases at V and 8 bases at J; junction bases unmatched: 11. CDR1 is SGHNT, CDR2 YYREEE, per germline (reference sequence). Here the CDR3 reads CASHNQDRGSEKLFF. CDR3 in DNA: TGTGCCAGCCACAACCAGGACAGGGGGAGCGAAAAACTGTTTTTT.

The chain is built from TRBV4-1 and TRBJ1-2; possibly TRBD1 for D (6 bases). Trimming took off 3 bases at V and 1 base at J, with 21 bases between the two ends. Germline CDR1 and CDR2: MGHRA and YSYEKL. The CDR3 totals 18 residues. The CDR3 spells CASSHDPRTDGINYGYTF. CDR3 coding DNA: TGCGCCAGCAGCCATGACCCTAGGACAGACGGTATTAACTATGGCTACACCTTC.

The CDR3 region is CASSELRRVNNYGYTF. The CDR3 DNA sequence: TGTGCCAGCAGTGAACTCCGCAGGGTAAATAACTATGGCTACACCTTC. This chain joins TRBV2 and TRBJ1-2, with D possibly being TRBD1 (5 bases). The CDR3 covers 16 residues. Germline V CDR1 and CDR2: SNHLY, FYNNEI. Trimming left V 2 bases short and J 1 base short, with 14 bases between.

The V and J genes are TRBV5-1 and TRBJ2-7, with 11 nucleotides matching TRBD1. The V gene's germline CDR1 is SGHRS and CDR2 YFSETQ. Germline trimming cut 7 bases from V and 5 bases from J; bases unmatched to any gene: 8. This CDR3 comprises 14 residues. CDR3 loop: CASGTGQGANEQYF. The CDR3 coding sequence is TGCGCCAGCGGCACTGGACAGGGGGCTAACGAGCAGTACTTC.

This chain uses TRBV5-4 with TRBJ2-5; tentative D call: TRBD2 (6 bases). Trimming took 4 bases from V and 4 from J, leaving 14 bases between them. Germline-derived CDR1 and CDR2 are SGHNT and YYREEE (reference sequence). The CDR3 sequence is 14 residues long. The CDR3 DNA reads as TGTGCCAGCAGCCTCCCGTTGGGGGGAGAGACCCAGTACTTC. This codes for CASSLPLGGETQYF.

This clone was seen only a few times. Other nucleotide sequences in the sample specify the same CDR3. The chain joins TRBV20-1 to TRBJ2-7; D is unclear. Looked up from germline, CDR1 is DFQATT and CDR2 is SNEGSKA (reference sequence). V was cut by 6 bases and J by 6 bases, with 18 bases left in between. The CDR3 length is 13 residues. The CDR3 is CSASAASEAEQYV. The CDR3 DNA is TGCAGTGCCAGTGCCGCAAGCGAGGCCGAGCAGTACGTC.

Remarks on this clone: Other DNA sequences of this sample code for an identical CDR3. The rearrangement links TRBV6-5 to TRBJ1-6; 7 positions match TRBD1. Germline CDR1 is MNHEY and CDR2 is SVGAGI. The CDR3 totals 15 residues. V dropped 0 bases and J dropped 7; count of bases not matched to a gene: 3. CDR3 sequence reads: CASSYSRTGNSPLHF. For the CDR3, the DNA is TGTGCCAGCAGTTACTCCCGGACAGGCAATTCACCCCTCCACTTT.

The gene calls are TRBV6-5 and TRBJ1-6; D is perhaps TRBD1 (5 bases). Germline V lookup: CDR1 MNHEY, CDR2 SVGAGI. Deletions cut 2 bases from V and 7 bases from J, with 6 bases between. This CDR3 has 13 residues. The CDR3 sequence: CASSYQGNSPLHF. In nucleotides, the CDR3 is TGTGCCAGCAGTTACCAGGGAAATTCACCCCTCCACTTT.